Listed here is a single T cell receptor beta chain. These data originate in a study of cytomegalovirus exposure and HLA in healthy donors. Background on the study: A preliminary data release comprised 80 million to 95 million unique TCRs obtained from HLA-typed donors.

CDR1 is SGHRS and CDR2 is YFSETQ in the germline V gene. V was pared by 0 bases and J by 0 bases, with 10 bases between. CDR3 size: 15 residues. Primers: 60 Vbeta forward and 13 Jbeta reverse. TCRdb's table, derived via immunoSEQ multiplex PCR, lists solely in-frame clones and lacks some. The table lists roughly 160,000 clones, around 85% of them singletons. This clonotype originated in a man aged 35 to 55 in good health and CMV-seronegative. Source material: PBMCs. The V gene is TRBV5-1, the J gene TRBJ2-7; D gene ambiguous. The DNA for the CDR3 is TGCGCCAGCAGCTTGGGCGGCGAGAGCTCCTACGAGCAGTACTTC. It codes for CASSLGGESSYEQYF.